The entry that follows covers one T cell receptor beta chain sequence. This sample was included in a study of CD4 and CD8 cells across lung adenocarcinoma regions. Localized lung adenocarcinoma, a non-small cell lung cancer, affected the donors. Trimming removed 1 base at V and 0 bases at J, with 7 bases between. CDR1 and CDR2 (germline): LGHDT, YNNKEL (reference sequence). The length of the CDR3 is 16 residues. TCRdb recomputed calls from the PCR reads with MiXCR, one row per CDR3 protein. The sample holds around 20,000 distinct CDR3 sequences, about half seen once. This clonotype was obtained from a female donor with lung adenocarcinoma. The CD4 and CD8 labels of this study may be unreliable. The V and J genes are TRBV3-1 and TRBJ2-6; D remains unclear. The specimen sequenced was CD8+ T cells from the center of a lung tumor. CDR3 in amino acids: CASSQVGRSGANVLTF. In nucleotides, the CDR3 is TGTGCCAGCAGCCAAGTGGGCCGCTCTGGGGCCAACGTCCTGACTTTC.